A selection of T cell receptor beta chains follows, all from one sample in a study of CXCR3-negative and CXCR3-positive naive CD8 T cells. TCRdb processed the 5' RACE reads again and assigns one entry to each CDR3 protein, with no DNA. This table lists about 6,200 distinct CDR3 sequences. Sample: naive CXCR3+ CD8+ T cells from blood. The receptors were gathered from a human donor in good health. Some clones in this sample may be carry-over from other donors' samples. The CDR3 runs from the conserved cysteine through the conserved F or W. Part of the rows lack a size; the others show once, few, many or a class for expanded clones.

CSVGLVDKVDEQFF	medium-sized	TRBJ2-1	TRBV29-1
CASRLGARNSPLHF	-	TRBJ1-6	TRBV27
CASSLPLQMNTEAFF	-	TRBJ1-1	TRBV7-9
CSVDGGLNTEAFF	-	TRBJ1-1	TRBV29-1
CASSLRISTDTQYF	medium-sized	TRBJ2-3	TRBV6-5
CASSYSFTGLAGGNNEQFF	-	TRBJ2-1	TRBV6-6
CASSYNPYTQYF	medium-sized	TRBJ2-3	TRBV7-8
CASSYMNTGELFF	-	TRBJ2-2	TRBV6-5
CSASEEAKNIQYF	medium-sized	TRBJ2-4	TRBV20-1
CASSFPLGNEQFF	medium-sized	TRBJ2-1	TRBV19
CASSRTNEQFF	-	TRBJ2-1	TRBV12-3/TRBV12-4
CASSEGQGNHEQYF	-	TRBJ2-7	TRBV7-8
CASSTLAGDSYNEQFF	-	TRBJ2-1	TRBV6-4
CATSLDSGKYNEQFF	-	TRBJ2-1	TRBV15
CASSLGAGVGPEQYF	medium-sized	TRBJ2-7	TRBV5-4
CSATSLRDTQYF	medium-sized	TRBJ2-3	TRBV29-1
CSVEVDLAAFYNEQFF	-	TRBJ2-1	TRBV29-1
CASSPRDGDFGYTF	medium-sized	TRBJ1-2	TRBV4-1
CASSSSGSVAYNEQFF	medium-sized	TRBJ2-1	TRBV5-1
CASSLTGNTEAFF	medium-sized	TRBJ1-1	TRBV27
CASSYPGLGGETQYF	medium-sized	TRBJ2-5	TRBV11-2
CASSSGQGVYNEQFF	medium-sized	TRBJ2-1	TRBV7-9
CSPRPAGASYNEQFF	medium-sized	TRBJ2-1	TRBV29-1
CASSQGDLYNEQFF	medium-sized	TRBJ2-1	TRBV4-1
CASSRFVGDTEAFF	medium-sized	TRBJ1-1	TRBV7-6
CASSERYNSYEQYF	medium-sized	TRBJ2-7	TRBV25-1
CASIPQVSVNQPQHF	medium-sized	TRBJ1-5	TRBV6-6
CASSSGGQEAFF	-	TRBJ1-1	TRBV7-9
CASSLTTGLYGYTF	-	TRBJ1-2	TRBV11-1
CASSGLTSGFTGELFF	-	TRBJ2-2	TRBV9
CATRDTKYQETQYF	-	TRBJ2-5	TRBV15
CASSLDIDTQYF	medium-sized	TRBJ2-3	TRBV13
CSVPTGTGVFGQFF	-	TRBJ2-1	TRBV29-1
CASSTTRGWQATEAFF	-	TRBJ1-1	TRBV11-1
CASSPSLAGGFNEQFF	-	TRBJ2-1	TRBV3-1
CASSREREGLFEQYF	-	TRBJ2-7	TRBV13
CASSELLAGDGEQFF	-	TRBJ2-1	TRBV25-1
CAISDGTDYEQYF	-	TRBJ2-7	TRBV10-3
CASSTPRGSTEWDTQYF	-	TRBJ2-3	TRBV7-6
CASSEFRATEAFF	medium-sized	TRBJ1-1	TRBV2
CASSFLGLAGNEQFF	medium-sized	TRBJ2-1	TRBV28
CASSARGQGTEAFF	medium-sized	TRBJ1-1	TRBV25-1